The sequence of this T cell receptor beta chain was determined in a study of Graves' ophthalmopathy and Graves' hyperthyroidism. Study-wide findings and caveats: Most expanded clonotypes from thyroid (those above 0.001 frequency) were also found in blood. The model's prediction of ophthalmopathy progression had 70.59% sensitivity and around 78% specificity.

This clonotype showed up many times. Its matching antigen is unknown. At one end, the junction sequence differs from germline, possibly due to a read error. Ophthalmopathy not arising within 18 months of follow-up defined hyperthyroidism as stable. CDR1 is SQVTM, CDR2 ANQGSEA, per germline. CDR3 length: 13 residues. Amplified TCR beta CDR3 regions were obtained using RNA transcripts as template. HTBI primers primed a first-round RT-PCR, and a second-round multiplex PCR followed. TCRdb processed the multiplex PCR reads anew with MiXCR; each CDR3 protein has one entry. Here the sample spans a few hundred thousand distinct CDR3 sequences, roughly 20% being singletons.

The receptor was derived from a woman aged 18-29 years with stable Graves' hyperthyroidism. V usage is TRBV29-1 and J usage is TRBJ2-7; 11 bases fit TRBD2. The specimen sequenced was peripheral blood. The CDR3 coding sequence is TGCAACGTTTCCACTAGCGGGAGTTACGAGCAGTACTTC. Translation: CNVSTSGSYEQYF.